The clone carrying this TCR beta chain occurred once. The treatment: preoperative locoregional IRX-2 cytokine immunotherapy. The data were taken from a study of preoperative IRX-2 immunotherapy in early breast cancer. TCRdb keeps only in-frame clones here, not all; method: immunoSEQ multiplex PCR. This table holds 75,000 to 100,000 clones, roughly 89% found once. This CDR3 has 16 amino acids. With 2 bases removed from V and 0 bases from J, the gap between germline ends came to 11 bases. This TCR was recovered from a human donor with breast cancer. The chain has TRBV23-1 and TRBJ1-5; possibly TRBD1 for D (6 bases). TRBV23-1 is an open reading frame whose function is uncertain. The sequencing used tumor tissue, collected after IRX-2 immunotherapy. The CDR3: CASSQTDRYSNQPQHF. The CDR3 bases are TGCGCCAGCAGTCAAACCGACAGGTATAGCAATCAGCCCCAGCATTTT.